Shown below are 14 T cell receptor beta chains from a single sample sequenced in a study of blood T cell repertoires in COVID-19 (dated by TCRdb to 2018 to 2020). Library construction relied on the immunoSEQ multiplex PCR assay. In TCRdb, the immuneACCESS table is reduced to in-frame sequences with V and J assigned. These tables do not hold every clone; where another copy was compared, an unresolved V gene accounts for under half, and the others remain unexplained. This sample has some 250,000 clones in its table, and roughly 76% of those were observed once. The biggest ten clones account for around 7.5% of the sample. What was sequenced was peripheral blood. These receptors all stem from a woman older than 75 with COVID-19, enrolled during active disease.

The chain couples TRBV30 to TRBJ2-6; TRBD2 is a possible D gene (7 bases). The germline V and J ends were trimmed by 7 bases and 2 bases, with 15 bases remaining between them. Germline values: CDR1 GTSNPN, CDR2 SVGIG (reference sequence). This CDR3 contains 15 residues. This chain's CDR3 is CAFPRGGAGANVLTF. Here the CDR3 DNA reads TGTGCCTTCCCAAGGGGGGGGGCTGGGGCCAACGTCCTGACTTTC.

This clone was recorded once. The chain couples TRBV9 to TRBJ2-1, with TRBD1 as a possible D gene (6 bases). The germline CDR1 and CDR2 sequences are SGDLS and YYNGEE. This CDR3 contains 15 residues. V was trimmed by 3 bases and J by 3 bases, leaving 13 bases between them. The CDR3 here is CASSATQGSYNEQFF. The CDR3 DNA reads as TGTGCCAGCAGCGCAACACAGGGTAGCTACAATGAGCAGTTCTTC. Based on the CDR3 plus reference TRBV9 and TRBJ2-1, the full variable domain is DSGVTQTPKHLITATGQRVTLRCSPRSGDLSVYWYQQSLDQGLQFLIQYYNGEERAKGNILERFSAQQFPDLHSELNLSSLELGDSALYFCASSATQGSYNEQFFGPGTRLTVL.

This clone has only one observation. The chain links TRBV6-5 to TRBJ1-2; 7 nucleotides match TRBD1. Germline-derived CDR1 and CDR2 are MNHEY and SVGAGI. The V and J ends lost 7 bases and 8 bases, in that order; junction bases with no gene match: 10. The CDR3 runs to 13 residues. The CDR3: CASTRLGGAGYTF. In DNA form, the CDR3 reads TGTGCCAGCACAAGGTTAGGGGGCGCAGGCTACACCTTC.

V usage is TRBV29-1 and J usage is TRBJ2-3; TRBD2 is a possible D gene (6 bases). The germline gives CDR1 SQVTM, CDR2 ANQGSEA. The ends were cut back, 7 bases at V and 2 bases at J, with 16 bases in the middle. The CDR3 has 14 amino acids. The CDR3 bases are TGCAGCGGGCTAGGAGGGTCTACCACAGATACGCAGTATTTT. Protein product: CSGLGGSTTDTQYF.

The rearrangement links TRBV18 to TRBJ1-4, with D perhaps TRBD1 (6 bases). The V gene lost 11 bases and the J gene lost 3 bases, with 13 bases spanning the gap. Germline V lookup: CDR1 KGHSH, CDR2 LQKENI. The CDR3 loop spans 13 amino acids. This CDR3 is CAAAQGANEKLFF. In DNA, the CDR3 is TGTGCCGCCGCACAGGGAGCTAATGAAAAACTGTTTTTT.

The rearrangement uses TRBV11-2 and TRBJ2-4, with 10 bases that match TRBD1. In germline, CDR1 is SGHAT, CDR2 FQNNGV. The CDR3 is 13 amino acids. V trimming: 5 bases; J trimming: 8 bases; junction bases outside the gene matches: 3. The CDR3 DNA is TGTGCCAGCAGCATGGACAGGGGGGACATTCAGTACTTC. It yields the protein CASSMDRGDIQYF.

J is TRBJ1-1 and V is TRBV4-2, with D unclear. The CDR3 covers 15 residues. Trimming stripped 4 bases from V and 2 bases from J, with 14 bases between. Germline values: CDR1 LGHNA, CDR2 YNFKEQ. For the CDR3, the DNA is TGTGCCAGCAGCCTCGAGACATCCGCAAACACTGAAGCTTTCTTT. It translates to CASSLETSANTEAFF.

In this sample, this clone turned up once. The chain links TRBV2 to TRBJ1-1; D gene uncertain. This CDR3 is built from 14 residues. V shed 2 bases and J shed 0 bases, with 7 bases lying between them. The germline gives CDR1 SNHLY, CDR2 FYNNEI. In DNA, the CDR3 is TGTGCCAGCAGTGAAAGGAGTCTGAACACTGAAGCTTTCTTT. Protein sequence: CASSERSLNTEAFF.

The chain couples TRBV27 to TRBJ2-2; no definite D call. Trimming took 6 bases from V and 3 from J, leaving 8 bases between them. Per germline, CDR1 MNHEY and CDR2 SMNVEV (reference sequence). CDR3 length: 13 amino acids. The DNA for the CDR3 is TGTGCCAGCAGGCTGGCGGACACCGGGGAGCTGTTTTTT. This translates into CASRLADTGELFF.

The gene calls are TRBV7-8 and TRBJ1-1; unclear D gene. The CDR3 covers 15 residues. V was cut by 4 bases and J by 0 bases, with 12 bases left in between. Germline V gene sequence: CDR1 SGHVS, CDR2 FQNEAQ. CDR3 DNA sequence: TGTGCCAGCAGCTCCAGACTTTCGATGAACACTGAAGCTTTCTTT. This sequence encodes CASSSRLSMNTEAFF.

Comment on this clone: Other DNA sequences of this sample code for an identical CDR3. This chain connects TRBV12-3 or TRBV12-4 to TRBJ1-5, with no clear D. V was pared by 1 base and J by 4 bases, with 5 bases between. There are 13 residues in the CDR3. This CDR3 is CASSLGVNQPQHF. Here the CDR3 DNA reads TGTGCCAGCAGTTTAGGTGTAAATCAGCCCCAGCATTTT.

The V gene is TRBV20-1, the J gene TRBJ1-5, with 7 nucleotides matching TRBD1. After removal of 3 bases from V and 9 bases from J, the junction contained 8 bases not matched to a gene. CDR3 length equals 13 residues. CDR1 and CDR2 (germline): DFQATT, SNEGSKA (reference sequence). This CDR3 is CSASQDRDGPQHF. DNA of the CDR3: TGCAGTGCTAGTCAAGACAGGGATGGGCCCCAGCATTTT.

This rearrangement joins TRBV18 to TRBJ2-7, with 7 bases that match TRBD1. Per the germline V gene, CDR1 is KGHSH and CDR2 is LQKENI. The V segment lost 4 bases and the J segment 1 base; nucleotides outside the gene matches: 7. CDR3 size: 15 residues. CDR3 DNA: TGTGCCAGCTCACTCGGGACAGCTGCTTCCTACGAGCAGTACTTC. Amino acids: CASSLGTAASYEQYF.

This clone was detected once. The chain employs TRBV7-2 and TRBJ2-2; possibly TRBD1 for D (6 bases). CDR3 length equals 16 residues. V lost 7 bases, J lost 0 bases, and 15 bases lay in between. CDR1 and CDR2 from the germline V gene are SGHTA and FQGNSA. The CDR3 bases are TGTGCCAGCAACGATTGGACAGCAACGAACACCGGGGAGCTGTTTTTT. Amino acids: CASNDWTATNTGELFF.